This T cell receptor beta chain was identified in a study of cytomegalovirus exposure and HLA in healthy donors. V lost 5 bases to trimming and J lost 5 bases, with 21 bases between them. Germline-derived CDR1 and CDR2 are GTSNPN and SVGIG (reference sequence). CDR3 length: 15 residues. The PCR made use of 60 Vbeta and 13 Jbeta primers. Method: immunoSEQ multiplex PCR; TCRdb's copy keeps in-frame clones and lacks some. The repertoire consists of 100,000 or so clones, with around 80% occurring once and the leading ten covering around an eighth. Sequenced sample: PBMCs. This TCR was sampled from a male donor in good health and CMV-seropositive. The chain joins TRBV30 to TRBJ1-2; no definite D call. Here the CDR3 reads CAWGPGTRQSYGYTF. For the CDR3, the DNA is TGTGCCTGGGGGCCCGGCACCCGCCAATCGTATGGCTACACCTTC. The whole variable domain, filled in from reference TRBV30 and TRBJ1-2, reads SQTIHQWPATLVQPVGSPLSLECTVEGTSNPNLYWYRQAAGRGLQLLFYSVGIGQISSEVPQNLSASRPQDRQFILSSKKLLLSDSGFYLCAWGPGTRQSYGYTFGSGTRLTVV.